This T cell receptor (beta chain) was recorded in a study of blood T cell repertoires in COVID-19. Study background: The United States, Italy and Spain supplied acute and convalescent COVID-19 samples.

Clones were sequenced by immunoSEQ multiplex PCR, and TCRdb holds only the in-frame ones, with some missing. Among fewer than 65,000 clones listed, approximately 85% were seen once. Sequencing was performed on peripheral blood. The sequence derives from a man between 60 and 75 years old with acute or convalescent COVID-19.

The CDR3 nucleotides read TGTGCCACCCTCGGGGTCGGGGAGGGCGGCTACACCTTC. Amino acids: CATLGVGEGGYTF. This chain links TRBV27 with TRBJ1-2, with D unresolved. The CDR3 is 13 residues long. Germline V gives CDR1 MNHEY, CDR2 SMNVEV (reference sequence). V lost 10 bases and J 8 bases, leaving 20 bases between the germline ends.